Presented here are 26 T cell receptor beta chains from one specimen sequenced in a study of blood T cell repertoires in COVID-19. Libraries were prepared by immunoSEQ multiplex PCR; TCRdb keeps only in-frame clonotypes and omits some of them. Of 250,000 or so clones detected, approximately 81% appear once; the ten largest clones hold 4.2%. The sequenced sample consisted of peripheral blood. The receptors shown here come from a man aged 60-69 years with acute or convalescent COVID-19.

CDR3 loop: CASSLWVGRGTNYGYTF. CDR3 in DNA: TGTGCCAGCAGCTTATGGGTGGGCAGGGGGACAAACTATGGCTACACCTTC. The chain is built from TRBV7-2 and TRBJ1-2; 7 nucleotides match TRBD1. The CDR3 has 17 residues. Germline lookup yields CDR1 SGHTA and CDR2 FQGNSA. V trimming: 2 bases; J trimming: 2 bases; junction bases outside the gene matches: 11. Together with reference TRBV7-2 and TRBJ1-2, the CDR3 gives the full variable domain: GAGVSQSPSNKVTEKGKDVELRCDPISGHTALYWYRQSLGQGLEFLIYFQGNSAPDKSGLPSDRFSAERTGGSVSTLTIQRTQQEDSAVYLCASSLWVGRGTNYGYTFGSGTRLTVV.

The CDR3 region has the DNA TGTGCCAGTAGCTTGGGCGGGGTTGGCAATCAGCCCCAGCATTTT. It codes for CASSLGGVGNQPQHF. The chain is built from TRBV19 and TRBJ1-5; D ambiguous. Deletions cut 6 bases from V and 2 bases from J, with 14 bases between. Germline loops: CDR1 LNHDA, CDR2 SQIVND (reference sequence). The CDR3 is 15 residues long.

This clone was seen a single time. The sample has other DNA sequences that encode this CDR3 too. V gene TRBV30 combines with J gene TRBJ1-6, with D possibly matching TRBD1 (5 bases). This CDR3 spans 14 amino acids. Germline CDR1 reads GTSNPN; CDR2 reads SVGIG (reference sequence). Trimming took 4 bases from V and 1 from J, leaving 8 bases between them. CDR3 in amino acids: CAWMGGSYNSPLHF. In DNA, the CDR3 is TGTGCCTGGATGGGGGGATCCTATAATTCACCCCTCCACTTT.

CDR3 sequence: CASSSGLATYEQYF. In DNA form, the CDR3 reads TGTGCCAGCAGTTCGGGACTAGCGACCTACGAGCAGTACTTC. The chain employs TRBV27 and TRBJ2-7; TRBD2 matches 10 bases. The CDR3 spans 14 residues. Trimming cost V 4 bases and J 2 bases; bases outside gene matches: 2. The germline CDR1 and CDR2 sequences are MNHEY and SMNVEV (reference sequence).

This chain links TRBV7-2 with TRBJ2-1, with D uncertain. Germline lookup yields CDR1 SGHTA and CDR2 FQGNSA. Trimming stripped 4 bases from V and 0 bases from J, with 13 bases between. This CDR3 is built from 16 residues. CDR3 loop: CASSSEASSSYNEQFF. The CDR3 DNA is TGTGCCAGCAGCTCCGAGGCCTCGAGCTCCTACAATGAGCAGTTCTTC.

This clone was seen only once. The chain couples TRBV25-1 to TRBJ2-7; D call uncertain. The CDR3 consists of 15 residues. Trimming shortened V by 1 base and J by 3 bases, and 13 bases separated the two germline ends. The germline V gene has CDR1 MGHDK and CDR2 SYGVNS. The CDR3 DNA reads TGTGCCAGCAGTGAATTTGGCAACGGAGACTACGAGCAGTACTTC. The encoded protein is CASSEFGNGDYEQYF.

J is TRBJ2-5 and V is TRBV29-1; unclear D gene. CDR1 is SQVTM, CDR2 ANQGSEA, per germline. V was clipped by 6 bases and J by 7 bases, with 15 bases between them. This CDR3 comprises 12 residues. The CDR3 reads CSVVASQRTQYF. The CDR3 nucleotides are TGCAGCGTGGTGGCCTCTCAGCGGACCCAGTACTTC. Together with reference TRBV29-1 and TRBJ2-5, the CDR3 gives the full variable domain: SAVISQKPSRDICQRGTSLTIQCQVDSQVTMMFWYRQQPGQSLTLIATANQGSEATYESGFVIDKFPISRPNLTFSTLTVSNMSPEDSSIYLCSVVASQRTQYFGPGTRLLVL.

This clone has only a few counts. The chain is built from TRBV3-1 (or the pseudogene TRBV3-2) and TRBJ2-1; possibly TRBD2 for D (5 bases). Germline V CDR1 and CDR2: LGHDT, YNNKEL (reference sequence). This CDR3 comprises 13 residues. Trimming took off 5 bases at V and 5 bases at J, with 10 bases between the two ends. The CDR3 loop reads CASSITRNNEQFF. The DNA for the CDR3 is TGTGCCAGCAGCATCACTAGAAACAATGAGCAGTTCTTC.

The chain is built from TRBV5-4 and TRBJ2-2; a weak D match, TRBD2 (6 bases). V was cut by 4 bases and J by 2 bases, with 15 bases left in between. The CDR3 has 16 residues. The germline V gene has CDR1 SGHNT and CDR2 YYREEE (reference sequence). CDR3 residues: CASSPQTRRNTGELFF. CDR3 in DNA: TGTGCCAGCAGCCCACAGACTAGACGAAACACCGGGGAGCTGTTTTTT.

The chain joins TRBV6-5 to TRBJ2-7; D unclear. With 4 bases removed from V and 7 bases from J, the gap between germline ends came to 8 bases. The CDR3 length is 11 residues. CDR1 MNHEY and CDR2 SVGAGI come from the germline V gene. The chain's CDR3 is CASSSGPEQYF. CDR3 in DNA: TGTGCCAGCAGTTCCGGTCCTGAGCAGTACTTC.

This chain joins TRBV6-6 and TRBJ1-1; 8 nucleotides align to TRBD1. The germline CDR1 and CDR2 sequences are MNHNY and SVGAGI (reference sequence). The CDR3 runs 14 residues. With 6 bases clipped from V and 4 bases from J, the junction kept 7 bases outside the gene matches. As DNA, the CDR3 is TGTGCCAGCAGGATGACAGGGGAGGGCACTGAAGCTTTCTTT. The encoded protein is CASRMTGEGTEAFF.

The chain combines TRBV6-1 with TRBJ2-1, with TRBD2 matching 9 bases. The CDR3 covers 16 residues. Germline-derived CDR1 and CDR2 are MNHNS and SASEGT. Unmatched junction bases numbered 9, after V lost 3 bases and J lost 6 bases. The CDR3 nucleotides are TGTGCCAGCAGTGAGTTGGGGCTAGCGGGACGCAATGAGCAGTTCTTC. It encodes CASSELGLAGRNEQFF.

The gene calls are TRBV5-1 and TRBJ2-7; weak D call: TRBD1 (6 bases). Trimming removed 3 bases from V and 5 bases from J, with 15 bases in between. Germline CDR1 SGHRS, CDR2 YFSETQ. CDR3 length: 14 amino acids. The CDR3, as DNA: TGCGCCAGCAGCTCGGACACAGGGTCAAACGAGCAGTACTTC. Its translation is CASSSDTGSNEQYF.

The J gene is TRBJ1-6, the V gene TRBV6-5; 10 bases are shared with TRBD1. There are 15 residues in the CDR3. Trimming took 7 bases from V and 10 from J; bases not matched to a gene: 10. Germline loops: CDR1 MNHEY, CDR2 SVGAGI. CDR3 residues: CASIIRTGGGSPLHF. CDR3 in DNA: TGTGCCAGCATTATCAGGACAGGGGGTGGGTCACCCCTCCACTTT.

This clone appeared a few times. The rearrangement uses TRBV30 and TRBJ1-1, with D tentatively TRBD1 (5 bases). V lost 4 bases and J 5 bases, leaving 17 bases between the germline ends. From germline, CDR1 is GTSNPN and CDR2 SVGIG (reference sequence). CDR3 length equals 14 residues. Here the CDR3 DNA reads TGTGCCTGGACCGCGGGGGATTGGGGGACTGAAGCTTTCTTT. This encodes CAWTAGDWGTEAFF.

J is TRBJ2-5 and V is TRBV18; D is ambiguous. The germline gives CDR1 KGHSH, CDR2 LQKENI. V lost 1 base and J 1 base, leaving 7 bases between the germline ends. This CDR3 contains 14 residues. CDR3: CASSPQAGQETQYF. The CDR3 bases are TGTGCCAGCTCACCACAGGCAGGCCAAGAGACCCAGTACTTC.

This chain links TRBV5-4 with TRBJ2-1; D call uncertain. Looked up from germline, CDR1 is SGHNT and CDR2 is YYREEE (reference sequence). Trimming shortened V by 4 bases and J by 6 bases, and 14 bases separated the two germline ends. The CDR3 totals 14 residues. The CDR3 is CASSARVQSNEQFF. In DNA form, the CDR3 reads TGTGCCAGCAGCGCTCGGGTCCAATCCAATGAGCAGTTCTTC.

V gene TRBV10-3 combines with J gene TRBJ1-1; D not resolved. Per germline, CDR1 ENHRY and CDR2 SYGVKD. V was shortened by 6 bases and J by 3 bases, with 14 bases between the two germline ends. CDR3 length: 14 residues. CDR3 coding DNA: TGTGCCATCAGAGGATCCGGCGGTTACACTGAAGCTTTCTTT. It codes for CAIRGSGGYTEAFF.

The V gene is TRBV5-1, the J gene TRBJ2-5; the D gene is possibly TRBD1 (7 bases). V lost 5 bases, J lost 0 bases, and 14 bases lay in between. This CDR3 is built from 15 residues. The germline V gene has CDR1 SGHRS and CDR2 YFSETQ. The CDR3: CASSRQGGYQETQYF. The CDR3 DNA reads as TGCGCCAGCAGTCGTCAGGGGGGCTACCAAGAGACCCAGTACTTC.

The V call is TRBV29-1, the J call TRBJ2-1; D might be TRBD2 (7 bases). V was pared by 5 bases and J by 9 bases, with 14 bases between. Looked up from germline, CDR1 is SQVTM and CDR2 is ANQGSEA. The length of the CDR3 is 12 residues. This CDR3 is CSVIGGGSEQFF. The CDR3 nucleotides read TGCAGCGTTATAGGGGGGGGTAGTGAGCAGTTCTTC.

This rearrangement joins TRBV6-5 to TRBJ2-5; 7 bases are shared with TRBD2. This CDR3 spans 13 amino acids. CDR1 MNHEY and CDR2 SVGAGI come from the germline V gene. V lost 1 base, J lost 5 bases, and 1 base stayed unmatched. The CDR3 DNA reads TGTGCCAGCAGTTACTTGGGGGGGGAGACCCAGTACTTC. Residues: CASSYLGGETQYF.

This clone was seen once. V and J are TRBV7-9 and TRBJ1-6; tentative D call: TRBD1 (5 bases). There are 16 residues in the CDR3. CDR1 is SEHNR and CDR2 is FQNEAQ in the germline V gene (reference sequence). V was shortened by 5 bases and J by 9 bases, with 20 bases between the two germline ends. The CDR3 nucleotides read TGTGCCAGCAGCCGCCGGGACTTCAAACCCGGTTCACCCCTCCACTTT. It is translated as CASSRRDFKPGSPLHF.

The J gene is TRBJ1-6, the V gene TRBV18; no clear D. CDR3 length: 15 residues. Germline lookup yields CDR1 KGHSH and CDR2 LQKENI. Deletions cut 2 bases from V and 10 bases from J, with 15 bases between. The CDR3 region has the DNA TGTGCCAGCTCACCAAATCGACTCGGGAAGTCACCCCTCCACTTT. This translates into CASSPNRLGKSPLHF.

The chain joins TRBV7-8 to TRBJ2-3; maybe TRBD2 (5 bases). Germline V gives CDR1 SGHVS, CDR2 FQNEAQ. Trimming removed 1 base from V and 3 bases from J, with 8 bases in between. The CDR3 sequence is 14 residues long. This chain's CDR3 is CASSLDRGTDTQYF. The CDR3 nucleotides read TGTGCCAGCAGCTTAGACCGCGGGACAGATACGCAGTATTTT.

This chain connects TRBV4-1 to TRBJ1-1; 8 nucleotides agree with TRBD1. Germline V gene sequence: CDR1 MGHRA, CDR2 YSYEKL. The CDR3 runs to 16 residues. Unmatched junction bases numbered 14, after V lost 5 bases and J lost 6 bases. CDR3 protein: CASSAQFQGAKAEAFF. DNA of the CDR3: TGCGCCAGCAGCGCCCAATTTCAGGGGGCAAAAGCTGAAGCTTTCTTT.

This clone was seen a few times. CDR3 sequence reads: CASGFQIEGVGYTF. In nucleotides, the CDR3 is TGTGCTAGTGGTTTCCAGATAGAGGGAGTAGGCTACACCTTC. The gene calls are TRBV12-5 and TRBJ1-2; D is ambiguous. The V end was cut by 3 bases, the J end by 8 bases, with 16 bases between. The CDR3 spans 14 residues. Germline V gene sequence: CDR1 LGHNT, CDR2 FRNRAP.